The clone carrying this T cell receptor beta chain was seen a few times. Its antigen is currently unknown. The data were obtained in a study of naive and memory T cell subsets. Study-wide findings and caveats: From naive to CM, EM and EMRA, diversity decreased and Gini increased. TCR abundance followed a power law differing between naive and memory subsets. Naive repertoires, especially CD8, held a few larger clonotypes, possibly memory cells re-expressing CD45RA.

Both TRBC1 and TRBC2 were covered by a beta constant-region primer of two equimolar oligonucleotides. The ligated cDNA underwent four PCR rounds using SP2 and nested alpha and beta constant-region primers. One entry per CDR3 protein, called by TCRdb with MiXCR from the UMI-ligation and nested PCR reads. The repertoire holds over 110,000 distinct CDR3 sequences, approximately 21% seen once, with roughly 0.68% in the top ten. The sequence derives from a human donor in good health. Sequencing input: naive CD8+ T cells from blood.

CDR3 region: CSVRVYNTEAFF. The CDR3 DNA is TGCAGCGTTAGGGTCTATAACACTGAAGCTTTCTTT. The chain employs TRBV29-1 and TRBJ1-1; no clear D gene. CDR3 length: 12 residues. The V gene lost 5 bases and the J gene lost 2 bases, with 9 bases spanning the gap. Germline values: CDR1 SQVTM, CDR2 ANQGSEA.